The sequence of this T cell receptor (beta chain) was determined in a study of blood T cell repertoires in COVID-19. Across the study: Samples came from the United States, Italy and Spain, spanning acute and convalescent COVID-19. Sources were T cells, B-cell-depleted T cells, or PBMCs; the material itself was cDNA or gDNA.

Enrolled during active infection, Seattle patients were then followed longitudinally. The CDR3 sequence is 14 residues long. V was clipped by 4 bases and J by 7 bases; unmatched bases: 6. Germline CDR1 SNHLY, CDR2 FYNNEI. In the authors' workflow: Amplification of reference gene primers provided the estimated nucleated cell counts. The method was immunoSEQ multiplex PCR; TCRdb's version includes in-frame clones alone and lacks a portion of them. V and J calls and clone size are given by that table; D and trimming were obtained from the DNA. The sample gives 60,000 or so clones, 65% to 85% of which show up once; 10% to 13% is in the top ten.

The chain links TRBV2 to TRBJ1-4; TRBD1 matches at 7 bases. The origin of this receptor is a man aged 25 to 40 with COVID-19, enrolled during active disease. The sample comprised peripheral blood. Here the CDR3 reads CASSGRGRGEKLFF. As DNA, the CDR3 is TGTGCCAGCAGTGGAAGGGGGCGAGGTGAAAAACTGTTTTTT.